This record looks at one T cell receptor (beta chain) sequence and its context. This clone was seen more than once but under ten times. Its target antigen remains unknown. No base quality information exists; no much larger clone differs at one position. This sample is part of a study of T cells in localized non-small cell lung cancer (dated by TCRdb to 2019 to 2021). Broadly, across the study: T cell repertoires of 236 early-stage NSCLC patients were analyzed, with tumors being compared against uninvolved tumor-adjacent lungs. The cohort was made up of roughly 250 treatment-naive NSCLC patients whose localized lung tumors had been resected. NSCLC patients had a mean age of roughly 66 years, and around 140 were male and 107 female. Results the study describes overall, beyond this receptor: Because the study design was exploratory, TCR variables were selected using unadjusted p-values without false-discovery rate correction. Uninvolved tumor-adjacent lung showed the highest T cell clonality, higher than tumor, which suggests more focused antigenic responses in the adjacent lung. Higher T cell density in blood was associated with longer overall survival, whereas higher clonality in adjacent lung was associated with shorter survival. Because multi-region sequencing of the tumors was not done, intratumor heterogeneity could not be ruled out. Of the top 100 tumor clones, a median of approximately 60 were detected in paired uninvolved adjacent lung; around 30 were also among that lung's top 100.

TCR beta CDR3 regions were sequenced from DNA using the immunoSEQ Assay. Per the original workflow: To compute T cell density, TCR beta template counts were normalized to usable DNA, which was estimated by amplifying housekeeping genes. Richness was estimated with the preseqR package, extrapolating to 400,000 templates for PBMC samples and 120,000 templates for tissue samples. Clonality was calculated as one minus Pielou's evenness. Tissue-enriched TCRs were identified by differential abundance testing using productive amino-acid clonotypes, minimum total count 5 and alpha 0.1. The Jaccard Index and the Morisita Overlap Index were used to quantify repertoire overlap between compartments. GLIPH grouped TCR beta CDR3s together with public tetramer-defined viral CDR3s, and a viral motif had to include at least three viral sequences and also show V-gene enrichment. What TCRdb holds here is the immuneACCESS table cut down to in-frame rearrangements. Part of the clones is not present; checked against another copy, under half of the missing clones reflect an unresolved V gene, and the others are unexplained. V, J and clone size are those of that table, while D and trimming were read from the DNA. The sample contains 1,500 to 2,500 clones, approximately 21% of them found a single time. The leading ten clones occupy around 7.7% of the sample.

Two independent pathologists confirmed that the uninvolved adjacent lung, which was taken at least 2 cm from the tumor margin, was free of atypia. At diagnosis, tumor, uninvolved tumor-adjacent lung and peripheral blood were collected and then preserved as a mix of FFPE and fresh-frozen material. V drops 5 bases and J drops 1 base, leaving 11 bases in between. CDR3 length: 14 amino acids, cysteine to phenylalanine. The sequence is cut down to CDR3 DNA, 42 bases in frame from base 1. CDR1 and CDR2, looked up from the germline V gene (reference sequence), are LNHDA and SQIVND. Sequences were derived from normal lung tissue next to the tumor, sampled before any cancer treatment. This chain is built from TRBV19 and TRBJ1-1; TRBD1 is a possible D gene, resting on 6 matching bases. The sequence derives from a woman aged 35 to 75 with stage I lung adenocarcinoma. The CDR3 region: CASSVQGRNTEAFF. The DNA sequence follows: TGTGCCAGTAGTGTACAGGGAAGGAACACTGAAGCTTTCTTT.